The 13 T cell receptor beta chains listed next were all sequenced from one sample in a study of control samples from healthy donors and cancer patients. The table came from immunoSEQ multiplex PCR; TCRdb's copy has only in-frame clones and leaves some out. This table holds tens of thousands of clones, 80% to 95% found once. The specimen was PBMCs. Receptors were obtained from a man aged 40-50 years with colorectal cancer.

The rearrangement uses TRBV18 and TRBJ1-5, with TRBD1 as a possible D gene (5 bases). The germline V gene has CDR1 KGHSH and CDR2 LQKENI. The CDR3 is 14 amino acids. V was clipped by 1 base and J by 3 bases, with 7 bases between them. CDR3 bases: TGTGCCAGCTCACCACAAGGGGACAATCAGCCCCAGCATTTT. It specifies CASSPQGDNQPQHF.

CDR3 sequence reads: CAWSVWGVISTGELFF. The CDR3 nucleotides are TGTGCCTGGAGTGTATGGGGGGTAATTTCCACCGGGGAGCTGTTTTTT. The genes are TRBV30 and TRBJ2-2, with a weak D call TRBD2 (6 bases). This CDR3 spans 16 amino acids. Germline V gene lookup returns CDR1 GTSNPN and CDR2 SVGIG (reference sequence). V gave up 0 bases and J gave up 4 bases, with 15 bases separating them.

V gene TRBV11-3 combines with J gene TRBJ1-1; D possibly corresponds to TRBD1 (6 bases). V was shortened by 1 base and J by 1 base, with 16 bases between the two germline ends. The CDR3 has 17 amino acids. From germline, CDR1 is SGHNT and CDR2 YENEEA. CDR3 coding DNA: TGTGCCAGCAGCTTAGTATCCTCAGGGGCCGGGAACACTGAAGCTTTCTTT. It yields the protein CASSLVSSGAGNTEAFF.

This chain uses TRBV9 with TRBJ1-2, with D possibly TRBD1 on 6 matching bases. The V and J ends lost 4 bases and 7 bases respectively, with 20 bases between them. CDR3 size: 15 residues. Germline assignment: CDR1 SGDLS and CDR2 YYNGEE. CDR3 nucleotides: TGTGCCAGCAGCCCACAAAATTGGGGGCCGGGTGGCTACACCTTC. Its protein is CASSPQNWGPGGYTF.

This chain uses TRBV5-1 with TRBJ1-1; a weak D match, TRBD1 (5 bases). Trimming left V 0 bases short and J 5 bases short, with 17 bases between. The germline V gene has CDR1 SGHRS and CDR2 YFSETQ. The CDR3 contains 16 residues. This chain's CDR3 is CASSLEDTRTGTEAFF. Written as DNA, the CDR3 is TGCGCCAGCAGCTTGGAGGACACCCGCACGGGTACTGAAGCTTTCTTT.

The J gene is TRBJ2-7, the V gene TRBV19; TRBD1 matches at 10 bases. The germline V gene encodes CDR1 LNHDA and CDR2 SQIVND (reference sequence). CDR3 length equals 15 residues. V was clipped by 3 bases and J by 6 bases; unmatched bases: 8. The CDR3 is CASSMRDRGTSEQYF. The CDR3 DNA reads TGTGCCAGTAGTATGAGGGACAGGGGTACCTCCGAGCAGTACTTC.

J is TRBJ2-7 and V is TRBV5-1; perhaps D is TRBD1 or TRBD2 (6 bases each). This CDR3 region has 14 residues. The V gene's germline CDR1 is SGHRS and CDR2 YFSETQ. V lost 3 bases and J 6 bases, leaving 16 bases between the germline ends. In DNA, the CDR3 is TGCGCCAGCAGCTCGGTCGGTGGGGGGCGCGAGCAGTACTTC. Translating gives CASSSVGGGREQYF.

The chain links TRBV27 to TRBJ2-1; no firm D call. CDR3 length: 12 amino acids. Trimming took off 5 bases at V and 5 bases at J, with 7 bases between the two ends. Germline-derived CDR1 and CDR2 are MNHEY and SMNVEV (reference sequence). The CDR3 is CASSGQDNEQFF. The CDR3 nucleotides are TGTGCCAGCAGTGGGCAGGACAATGAGCAGTTCTTC.

V is TRBV6-1 and J is TRBJ2-3, with 11 bases that match TRBD1. The germline V gene encodes CDR1 MNHNS and CDR2 SASEGT. The V gene end was trimmed by 3 bases and the J gene end by 4 bases; junction bases not matched to a gene: 3. This CDR3 is 15 amino acids long. The CDR3 DNA is TGTGCCAGCAGTGATTGGACAGGGGGCGCAGATACGCAGTATTTT. Protein sequence: CASSDWTGGADTQYF.

The CDR3, as DNA: TGTGCCAGTAGGCCCACCCTTGGGGCAACTAATGAAAAACTGTTTTTT. Its translation: CASRPTLGATNEKLFF. The gene calls are TRBV19 and TRBJ1-4; D uncertain. V lost 6 bases to trimming and J lost 0 bases, with 14 bases between them. From germline, CDR1 is LNHDA and CDR2 SQIVND (reference sequence). The CDR3 is 16 amino acids.

This clone turned up a few times. The V gene is TRBV7-3, the J gene TRBJ1-2; D is undetermined. Trimming removed 4 bases at V and 7 bases at J, with 13 bases between. Germline V gives CDR1 SGHTA, CDR2 FQGTGA. This CDR3 is built from 13 residues. CDR3 residues: CASSSLAGSGYTF. The CDR3 nucleotides read TGTGCCAGCAGCTCCCTGGCGGGTTCTGGCTACACCTTC.

This chain connects TRBV18 to TRBJ1-3; 8 nucleotides align to TRBD1. CDR1 and CDR2 (germline): KGHSH, LQKENI. The length of the CDR3 is 17 residues. Trimming took 0 bases from V and 0 from J; bases not matched to a gene: 4. The CDR3 loop reads CASSPPTGAISGNTIYF. DNA for the CDR3: TGTGCCAGCTCACCACCGACAGGGGCGATCTCTGGAAACACCATATATTTT.

The rearrangement joins TRBV5-1 to TRBJ2-7; tentative D call: TRBD2 (5 bases). The germline V gene has CDR1 SGHRS and CDR2 YFSETQ. The CDR3 has 13 residues. V was clipped by 0 bases and J by 3 bases, with 7 bases between them. This CDR3 is CASSLAGIYEQYF. DNA of the CDR3: TGCGCCAGCAGCTTGGCCGGGATCTACGAGCAGTACTTC.